The clone carrying this T cell receptor beta chain was counted between two and nine times. The target antigen is unknown. As every portion of the isolated RNA was reverse transcribed, the sequencing read expressed TCRB transcripts. Profiled with immunoSEQ multiplex PCR; TCRdb holds only in-frame clones, not every one. The data hold 160,000 or so clones, with about 63% observed a single time. Germline CDR1 is SEHNR and CDR2 is FQNEAQ (reference sequence). CDR3 length: 11 residues. The V end was cut by 5 bases, the J end by 7 bases, with 6 bases between. This sample was taken from a study of beta chain features in type 1 diabetes. Findings and caveats of the study: In these data, an HLA type influence on TCRB rearrangement remained unresolved. All four CD4+ subsets from Type 1 diabetes patients carried moderately but significantly shorter TCRB CDR3s.

CD4+ naive, central memory, regulatory and stem cell-like memory subsets were isolated by sorting on CD45RO/CCR7/CD25/CD127/CD95/CD27. Sequenced: naive CD4+ T cells from blood. The chain recombines TRBV7-9 with TRBJ2-4, with TRBD2 as a possible D gene (6 bases). The clonotype originates from a young man with type 1 diabetes. The CDR3 spells CASSRENIQYF. The CDR3 DNA sequence: TGTGCCAGCAGCCGGGAGAACATTCAGTACTTC.